This record covers a single T cell receptor beta chain. Per the authors' pipeline: Scientists estimated how many nucleated cells there were by amplifying reference gene primers. Generated by immunoSEQ multiplex PCR, the TCRdb table keeps only in-frame clones and is missing some. Clone size and the V and J calls come from that table; the DNA yielded D and trimming. The sample lists 400,000 to 550,000 clones; roughly 85% were seen once. This sample stems from a study of blood T cell repertoires in COVID-19. The participants were between roughly 18 and 89 years old and came from fewer than 25 US areas. Participants were placed into cohorts based on the clinical history they reported. The germline V gene has CDR1 SGHRS and CDR2 YFSETQ. Germline trimming cut 0 bases from V and 9 bases from J; bases unmatched to any gene: 2. The CDR3 extends over 13 amino acids.

Source material: PBMCs or T cells enriched from blood (not recorded which). The clonotype was recovered from a woman aged 18-29 years with acute COVID-19. The V and J genes are TRBV5-1 and TRBJ1-2; TRBD1 aligns across 10 bases. The CDR3 DNA is TGCGCCAGCAGCTTGGAGACAGGGGGCAGCTACACCTTC. The encoded protein is CASSLETGGSYTF.